This entry lists 19 T cell receptor beta chains sequenced from one sample in a study of blood T cell repertoires in COVID-19. Method: immunoSEQ multiplex PCR; TCRdb's copy keeps in-frame clones and lacks some. The data hold more than 200,000 clones, with over 75% observed a single time. The sequencing sample was made of PBMCs or T cells enriched from blood (not recorded which). The receptors were gathered from a woman aged 25 to 39 who had been exposed to COVID-19.

The chain recombines TRBV24-1 with TRBJ2-1, with 10 bases that match TRBD2. The CDR3 has 15 amino acids. V trimming: 2 bases; J trimming: 4 bases; junction bases outside the gene matches: 1. Germline V gene sequence: CDR1 KGHDR, CDR2 SFDVKD. DNA of the CDR3: TGTGCCACCAGTGATTCACTAGCGGGATACAATGAGCAGTTCTTC. It is translated as CATSDSLAGYNEQFF.

The chain joins TRBV6-6 to TRBJ2-6, with 7 bases identical to TRBD2. CDR3 size: 18 residues. Germline V CDR1 and CDR2: MNHNY, SVGAGI (reference sequence). V lost 5 bases and J lost 0; bases outside the gene matches: 10. DNA for the CDR3: TGTGCCAGCAGTCGGAAGACTAGCCGAGACTCTGGGGCCAACGTCCTGACTTTC. Amino acids: CASSRKTSRDSGANVLTF.

The gene calls are TRBV27 and TRBJ2-7; D might be TRBD1 (6 bases). The CDR3 runs to 15 residues. V was shortened by 2 bases and J by 2 bases, with 13 bases between the two germline ends. Germline assignment: CDR1 MNHEY and CDR2 SMNVEV (reference sequence). CDR3 protein: CASSLGQGPTYEQYF. CDR3 nucleotides: TGTGCCAGCAGTTTAGGTCAGGGGCCCACCTACGAGCAGTACTTC.

This rearrangement joins TRBV10-3 to TRBJ2-3; D may be TRBD1 (5 bases). The CDR3 has 16 amino acids. Germline CDR1 and CDR2: ENHRY and SYGVKD. Deletions cut 9 bases from V and 0 bases from J, with 19 bases between. The CDR3 here is CAIRNRTQTSTDTQYF. CDR3 nucleotides: TGTGCCATTAGAAACAGGACCCAAACTAGCACAGATACGCAGTATTTT.

The V call is TRBV3-1 (or the pseudogene TRBV3-2), the J call TRBJ2-7; 10 bases align to TRBD2. Germline V CDR1 and CDR2: LGHDT, YNNKEL (reference sequence). Trimming at V came to 1 base and at J to 2 bases, leaving 2 bases not matched to a gene. This CDR3 is built from 15 residues. This CDR3 reads CASSQASGSPYEQYF. CDR3 nucleotides: TGTGCCAGCAGCCAAGCTAGCGGGAGCCCCTACGAGCAGTACTTC.

V is TRBV9 and J is TRBJ1-2; no definite D call. The V and J ends lost 0 bases and 1 base respectively, with 10 bases between them. The germline V gene encodes CDR1 SGDLS and CDR2 YYNGEE. This CDR3 contains 15 residues. In DNA, the CDR3 is TGTGCCAGCAGCGTAGATCCCTACCTTAACTATGGCTACACCTTC. Residues: CASSVDPYLNYGYTF. Variable domain in full (rest from reference TRBV9 and TRBJ1-2): DSGVTQTPKHLITATGQRVTLRCSPRSGDLSVYWYQQSLDQGLQFLIQYYNGEERAKGNILERFSAQQFPDLHSELNLSSLELGDSALYFCASSVDPYLNYGYTFGSGTRLTVV.

The V and J genes are TRBV30 and TRBJ1-3; TRBD1 is a possible D gene (6 bases). V was pared by 4 bases and J by 4 bases, with 14 bases between. The V gene's germline CDR1 is GTSNPN and CDR2 SVGIG (reference sequence). This CDR3 is built from 14 residues. The CDR3 DNA sequence: TGTGCCTGGACGATAGGGGGATCGGGAAACACCATATATTTT. It encodes CAWTIGGSGNTIYF.

The genes are TRBV19 and TRBJ1-1; D might be TRBD1 (5 bases). V shed 7 bases and J shed 3 bases, with 12 bases lying between them. From germline, CDR1 is LNHDA and CDR2 SQIVND (reference sequence). The length of the CDR3 is 13 residues. Written as DNA, the CDR3 is TGTGCCAGTACCCAGGGATGGTACACTGAAGCTTTCTTT. This sequence encodes CASTQGWYTEAFF. The full variable domain, rest sourced from reference TRBV19 and TRBJ1-1, is DGGITQSPKYLFRKEGQNVTLSCEQNLNHDAMYWYRQDPGQGLRLIYYSQIVNDFQKGDIAEGYSVSREKKESFPLTVTSAQKNPTAFYLCASTQGWYTEAFFGQGTRLTVV.

This chain joins TRBV19 and TRBJ1-5, with D hard to call. Deletions cut 2 bases from V and 7 bases from J, with 18 bases between. Germline loops: CDR1 LNHDA, CDR2 SQIVND (reference sequence). CDR3 length: 16 amino acids. Written as DNA, the CDR3 is TGTGCCAGTAGTATAACCTCCGGGTTAGCCGGCCAGCCCCAGCATTTT. It codes for CASSITSGLAGQPQHF.

V is TRBV18 and J is TRBJ1-6, with 10 positions matching TRBD1. The V gene end was trimmed by 1 base and the J gene end by 8 bases; junction bases not matched to a gene: 2. Germline assignment: CDR1 KGHSH and CDR2 LQKENI. The CDR3 loop spans 15 amino acids. CDR3 sequence: CASSPHGTGDSPLHF. DNA of the CDR3: TGTGCCAGCTCACCACATGGGACAGGGGATTCACCCCTCCACTTT.

The rearrangement joins TRBV9 to TRBJ2-7; maybe TRBD2 (6 bases). V gave up 0 bases and J gave up 3 bases, with 10 bases separating them. Germline V gives CDR1 SGDLS, CDR2 YYNGEE. The CDR3 is 14 residues long. The CDR3 region is CASSVGLEIYEQYF. The CDR3 DNA reads as TGTGCCAGCAGCGTAGGACTAGAGATCTACGAGCAGTACTTC. The full variable domain, its missing parts supplied by reference TRBV9 and TRBJ2-7, is DSGVTQTPKHLITATGQRVTLRCSPRSGDLSVYWYQQSLDQGLQFLIQYYNGEERAKGNILERFSAQQFPDLHSELNLSSLELGDSALYFCASSVGLEIYEQYFGPGTRLTVT.

The chain joins TRBV13 to TRBJ2-5; D might be TRBD2 (6 bases). The germline CDR1 and CDR2 sequences are PRHDT and FYEKMQ (reference sequence). CDR3 length equals 15 residues. The germline V and J ends were trimmed by 5 bases and 3 bases, with 16 bases remaining between them. As DNA, the CDR3 is TGTGCCAGCAGCGCCCACCGGGACTTCGAAGAGACCCAGTACTTC. Protein product: CASSAHRDFEETQYF.

The chain employs TRBV6-5 and TRBJ1-2, with D tentatively TRBD1 (5 bases). The CDR3 is 13 amino acids. V lost 0 bases, J lost 6 bases, and 8 bases lay in between. The germline V gene has CDR1 MNHEY and CDR2 SVGAGI. The CDR3 coding sequence is TGTGCCAGCAGTTACTCGAAGGGGAATGGCTACACCTTC. Protein sequence: CASSYSKGNGYTF.

The J gene is TRBJ2-7, the V gene TRBV5-4; 11 bases match TRBD1. The CDR3 runs 15 residues. Germline CDR1 is SGHNT and CDR2 is YYREEE (reference sequence). The ends lost 4 bases at V and 3 bases at J; junction bases unmatched: 6. This CDR3 is CASSTGQGGFYEQYF. The CDR3 DNA is TGTGCCAGCAGCACGGGACAGGGGGGTTTCTACGAGCAGTACTTC.

Details on this clone: A read error may account for a junction end that differs from germline. The chain uses TRBV3-1 (or the pseudogene TRBV3-2) and TRBJ1-1, with 7 nucleotides matching TRBD1. Germline values: CDR1 LGHDT, CDR2 YNNKEL (reference sequence). The CDR3 extends over 14 amino acids. In nucleotides, the CDR3 is TGTGCCAGCAGCCCTGGGACAGTGAAGACTGAAGCTTTCTTT. Translated, it gives CASSPGTVKTEAFF.

V and J are TRBV5-1 and TRBJ2-1; 11 positions agree with TRBD2. This CDR3 contains 16 residues. Per the germline V gene, CDR1 is SGHRS and CDR2 is YFSETQ. V dropped 0 bases and J dropped 7; count of bases not matched to a gene: 6. Here the CDR3 reads CASSLGGTSGVNEQFF. CDR3 in DNA: TGCGCCAGCAGCTTGGGGGGGACTAGCGGTGTTAATGAGCAGTTCTTC.

The genes are TRBV5-6 and TRBJ1-4; tentative D call: TRBD1 (6 bases). From germline, CDR1 is SGHDT and CDR2 YYEEEE. There are 15 residues in the CDR3. The germline V and J ends were trimmed by 3 bases and 7 bases, with 16 bases remaining between them. DNA for the CDR3: TGTGCCAGCAGCTATTACAGGGAGATAACTGAAAAACTGTTTTTT. Its translation is CASSYYREITEKLFF.

This clone has just one count. The chain recombines TRBV4-1 with TRBJ1-1; 9 bases align to TRBD1. The V gene's germline CDR1 is MGHRA and CDR2 YSYEKL. This CDR3 contains 15 residues. The V and J ends lost 0 bases and 5 bases, in that order; junction bases with no gene match: 4. The CDR3 is CASSQDSGTGTEAFF. CDR3 sequence (DNA): TGCGCCAGCAGCCAAGATTCCGGGACAGGGACTGAAGCTTTCTTT.

This clone was detected only once. This rearrangement joins TRBV7-2 to TRBJ2-3, with D possibly matching TRBD2 (5 bases). The CDR3 totals 16 residues. Germline V lookup: CDR1 SGHTA, CDR2 FQGNSA. V lost 0 bases, J lost 4 bases, and 14 bases lay in between. CDR3 bases: TGTGCCAGCAGCTTAGCCGGACTGCTAAATTCAGATACGCAGTATTTT. Translating gives CASSLAGLLNSDTQYF.